The 5 T cell receptor beta chains below were found in one sample sequenced in a study of blood T cell repertoires in COVID-19. This table comes from immunoSEQ multiplex PCR, and its TCRdb copy is limited to in-frame clones, with some not included. The sample has about 160,000 clones, around 93% seen once. The sample taken for sequencing was peripheral blood. These receptors were collected from a man under 40 with COVID-19, enrolled during active disease.

The sample holds one count of this clone. V and J are TRBV9 and TRBJ1-5, with a possible D match to TRBD1 (6 bases). Deletions cut 4 bases from V and 2 bases from J, with 22 bases between. CDR3 length: 18 residues. Germline assignment: CDR1 SGDLS and CDR2 YYNGEE. CDR3 amino acids: CASSFSPGGEGGNQPQHF. The CDR3 DNA is TGTGCCAGCAGCTTCTCCCCGGGGGGCGAAGGGGGCAATCAGCCCCAGCATTTT.

A single count supports this clone. The rearrangement links TRBV2 to TRBJ1-1; maybe TRBD1 (6 bases). The length of the CDR3 is 13 residues. V shed 6 bases and J shed 1 base, with 9 bases lying between them. The germline CDR1 and CDR2 sequences are SNHLY and FYNNEI. The CDR3 spells CASRAQGNTEAFF. DNA for the CDR3: TGTGCCAGCAGGGCACAGGGGAACACTGAAGCTTTCTTT.

V is TRBV18 and J is TRBJ2-5; 8 bases fit TRBD2. Trimming cost V 1 base and J 5 bases; bases outside gene matches: 9. The V gene's germline CDR1 is KGHSH and CDR2 LQKENI. There are 16 residues in the CDR3. The CDR3 coding sequence is TGTGCCAGCTCACCACGTAACGGGGGGGCCCAGGAGACCCAGTACTTC. This gives the protein CASSPRNGGAQETQYF. The full variable domain, in which reference TRBV18 and TRBJ2-5 provide the parts outside the CDR3, is NAGVMQNPRHLVRRRGQEARLRCSPMKGHSHVYWYRQLPEEGLKFMVYLQKENIIDESGMPKERFSAEFPKEGPSILRIQQVVRGDSAAYFCASSPRNGGAQETQYFGPGTRLLVL.

The chain couples TRBV7-7 to TRBJ2-7; the match to TRBD2 covers 8 bases. Germline V gives CDR1 SSHAT, CDR2 FNYEAQ (reference sequence). After removal of 1 base from V and 6 bases from J, the junction contained 8 bases not matched to a gene. The CDR3 has 15 amino acids. CDR3 bases: TGTGCCAGCAGCTTAGGCCGGGAGGGCCTCGGCGAGCAGTACTTC. Residues: CASSLGREGLGEQYF.

This chain links TRBV27 with TRBJ1-5, with 8 positions matching TRBD1. There are 14 residues in the CDR3. From germline, CDR1 is MNHEY and CDR2 SMNVEV (reference sequence). Trimming at V came to 3 bases and at J to 4 bases, leaving 2 bases not matched to a gene. As DNA, the CDR3 is TGTGCCAGCAGTTTTGGACAGGGTAATCAGCCCCAGCATTTT. Translation gives CASSFGQGNQPQHF.